The 3 T cell receptor beta chains in this list originate from one sample, sequenced in a study of blood T cell repertoires in COVID-19. Produced via immunoSEQ multiplex PCR; TCRdb's table is partial and in-frame only. This sample yields some 100,000 clones, of which more than 75% are seen a single time; around 13% belongs to the top ten. Sequenced: peripheral blood. All receptors come from a human donor in a cohort sampled during active COVID-19.

The CDR3 DNA reads as TGTGCCAGCAGCCCGCGACAGGGGACTTATGGCTACACCTTC. It translates to CASSPRQGTYGYTF. This rearrangement joins TRBV7-2 to TRBJ1-2; 8 positions agree with TRBD1. With 5 bases clipped from V and 5 bases from J, the junction kept 7 bases outside the gene matches. Germline V lookup: CDR1 SGHTA, CDR2 FQGNSA. CDR3 length equals 14 residues.

The chain carries TRBV4-3 and TRBJ1-1, with D perhaps TRBD1 (6 bases). The CDR3 has 17 residues. The V gene's germline CDR1 is LGHNA and CDR2 YSLEER. Deletions cut 1 base from V and 2 bases from J, with 17 bases between. CDR3 bases: TGCGCCAGCAGCCAAGCCAGGGGCGGCAGCGGTAACACTGAAGCTTTCTTT. Translating gives CASSQARGGSGNTEAFF.

The chain uses TRBV3-1 (or the pseudogene TRBV3-2) and TRBJ2-2, with D unclear. CDR3 length: 15 residues. From germline, CDR1 is LGHDT and CDR2 YNNKEL (reference sequence). The V end lost 4 bases, the J end lost 6 bases, and 15 bases lay between the germline ends. The DNA of the CDR3 is TGTGCCAGCAGCCCTCTTGTCGACTCGTCCGGGGAGCTGTTTTTT. Translation gives CASSPLVDSSGELFF.